These 25 T cell receptor beta chains were all obtained from the same sample, sequenced in a study of T cell changes during pregnancy in multiple sclerosis. Data came from immunoSEQ multiplex PCR; TCRdb stores just in-frame clones and leaves some out. Found here are some 100,000 clones, about 90% of them singletons; the top ten hold 3.1%. The specimen comprised peripheral blood, sampled in the second trimester of pregnancy. These TCRs come from a female donor with multiple sclerosis, enrolled in a pregnancy study.

J is TRBJ2-5 and V is TRBV2; the match to TRBD2 covers 10 bases. CDR1 SNHLY and CDR2 FYNNEI come from the germline V gene. The CDR3 covers 15 residues. V shed 3 bases and J 6 bases; nucleotides not matched to a gene: 7. The CDR3 sequence is CASSDPSGRGQTQYF. The CDR3 DNA is TGTGCCAGCAGTGACCCTAGCGGGAGAGGACAGACCCAGTACTTC.

The chain couples TRBV11-3 to TRBJ2-1, with a tentative D call TRBD2 (6 bases). This CDR3 has 15 amino acids. V gave up 2 bases and J gave up 8 bases, with 16 bases separating them. CDR1 and CDR2 (germline): SGHNT, YENEEA. The CDR3 DNA sequence: TGTGCCAGCAGCTTATCCGCGGGGCTGGTGGATGAGCAGTTCTTC. This translates into CASSLSAGLVDEQFF. The complete variable domain, with remaining parts taken from reference TRBV11-3 and TRBJ2-1, reads EAGVVQSPRYKIIEKKQPVAFWCNPISGHNTLYWYLQNLGQGPELLIRYENEEAVDDSQLPKDRFSAERLKGVDSTLKIQPAELGDSAVYLCASSLSAGLVDEQFFGPGTRLTVL.

The rearrangement joins TRBV19 to TRBJ1-5; no clear D gene. In germline, CDR1 is LNHDA, CDR2 SQIVND (reference sequence). The V end lost 3 bases, the J end lost 8 bases, and 14 bases lay between the germline ends. This CDR3 has 14 residues. This CDR3 reads CASSIVGESKPQHF. The DNA of the CDR3 is TGTGCCAGTAGTATCGTAGGAGAATCCAAGCCCCAGCATTTT.

The chain carries TRBV5-1 and TRBJ1-1; TRBD1 agrees at 7 bases. The V segment lost 0 bases and the J segment 4 bases; nucleotides outside the gene matches: 6. This CDR3 is built from 15 residues. Germline V gives CDR1 SGHRS, CDR2 YFSETQ. In DNA form, the CDR3 reads TGCGCCAGCAGCTTGGAGGGGACAGTAGGCACTGAAGCTTTCTTT. Protein: CASSLEGTVGTEAFF.

This clone was detected only once. The V and J genes are TRBV6-6 and TRBJ1-3, with TRBD1 as a possible D gene (5 bases). The V and J ends lost 6 bases and 3 bases respectively, with 15 bases between them. Per the germline V gene, CDR1 is MNHNY and CDR2 is SVGAGI (reference sequence). CDR3 length equals 15 residues. CDR3 DNA: TGTGCCAGCAGCCAGTTAGGGGCGGTTGGAAACACCATATATTTT. The encoded protein is CASSQLGAVGNTIYF.

The rearrangement uses TRBV7-8 and TRBJ2-7, with D possibly matching TRBD2 (5 bases). Germline values: CDR1 SGHVS, CDR2 FQNEAQ. This CDR3 contains 13 residues. V was clipped by 4 bases and J by 3 bases, with 10 bases between them. The CDR3 DNA is TGTGCCAGCAGCTCAAATGCGGGCTACGAGCAGTACTTC. It translates to CASSSNAGYEQYF.

For the CDR3, the DNA is TGTGCCAGCAAGTTGGGCCTAGCGGGAGGCGGGGAGCTGTTTTTT. Encoded protein: CASKLGLAGGGELFF. The chain uses TRBV7-9 and TRBJ2-2, with 11 bases identical to TRBD2. Germline V CDR1 and CDR2: SEHNR, FQNEAQ (reference sequence). After removal of 7 bases from V and 7 bases from J, the junction contained 8 bases not matched to a gene. The CDR3 is 15 residues long.

The rearrangement joins TRBV7-6 to TRBJ2-5; possible D gene TRBD1, 5 bases. The germline V gene has CDR1 SGHVS and CDR2 FNYEAQ. The CDR3 runs 15 residues. V was trimmed by 1 base and J by 5 bases, leaving 14 bases between them. For the CDR3, the DNA is TGTGCCAGCAGCTTAGGGACAAACCCCGGGGAGACCCAGTACTTC. Protein sequence: CASSLGTNPGETQYF.

The V call is TRBV2, the J call TRBJ2-2, with D possibly matching TRBD2 (7 bases). Deletions cut 8 bases from V and 4 bases from J, with 17 bases between. CDR3 size: 15 residues. Germline V lookup: CDR1 SNHLY, CDR2 FYNNEI. The CDR3 bases are TGTGCCAGCGGGGAGGGGGGCCGCCTCACCGGGGAGCTGTTTTTT. Its translation: CASGEGGRLTGELFF.

This rearrangement joins TRBV4-2 to TRBJ2-5; 8 nucleotides match TRBD2. The trim removed 1 base at V and 5 bases at J, leaving 9 bases unmatched. The CDR3 is made up of 16 amino acids. Germline V gives CDR1 LGHNA, CDR2 YNFKEQ. CDR3 in DNA: TGTGCCAGCAGCCAAGGGGGAGCGGGAGTTGGGGAGACCCAGTACTTC. Its protein product is CASSQGGAGVGETQYF.

V and J are TRBV4-1 and TRBJ1-4; 8 bases are shared with TRBD1. The CDR3 is 16 residues long. The V segment lost 1 base and the J segment 8 bases; nucleotides outside the gene matches: 9. Germline loops: CDR1 MGHRA, CDR2 YSYEKL. The CDR3 sequence is CASSQARTGRIEKLFF. The CDR3 DNA sequence: TGCGCCAGCAGCCAAGCCCGGACAGGGCGGATAGAAAAACTGTTTTTT.

This clone appeared a single time. V usage is TRBV10-3 and J usage is TRBJ2-1; D is perhaps TRBD1 (7 bases). This CDR3 contains 13 residues. V lost 2 bases to trimming and J lost 7 bases, with 9 bases between them. Germline V lookup: CDR1 ENHRY, CDR2 SYGVKD. The CDR3 coding sequence is TGTGCCATCAGTGAGGCAGGGGGGAATGAGCAGTTCTTC. Its translation is CAISEAGGNEQFF.

The rearrangement uses TRBV9 and TRBJ1-2; 7 nucleotides align to TRBD1. Trimming removed 0 bases from V and 4 bases from J; junction bases left unmatched: 9. The CDR3 loop spans 16 amino acids. Germline-derived CDR1 and CDR2 are SGDLS and YYNGEE. CDR3 bases: TGTGCCAGCAGCGTAGCCCAGGGACAGACCCTCTATGGCTACACCTTC. Amino acid sequence: CASSVAQGQTLYGYTF.

V and J are TRBV7-3 and TRBJ2-1; 9 bases are shared with TRBD2. Unmatched junction bases numbered 13, after V lost 3 bases and J lost 10 bases. This CDR3 has 16 amino acids. Germline lookup yields CDR1 SGHTA and CDR2 FQGTGA. CDR3 residues: CASSLVSASGTFEQFF. The CDR3, as DNA: TGTGCCAGCAGCTTGGTTTCGGCTAGCGGGACTTTCGAGCAGTTCTTC.

Written as DNA, the CDR3 is TGTGCCAGCACAAACTCGGGACAGGGTTCCTACGAGCAGTACTTC. Its translation: CASTNSGQGSYEQYF. The chain uses TRBV28 and TRBJ2-7, with TRBD1 matching over 9 bases. The CDR3 is 15 amino acids. J was trimmed by 1 base and V by 7 bases; bases with no gene match: 8. The germline V gene encodes CDR1 MDHEN and CDR2 SYDVKM.

The V call is TRBV2, the J call TRBJ2-5; 7 nucleotides agree with TRBD2. The germline V gene encodes CDR1 SNHLY and CDR2 FYNNEI. V gave up 4 bases and J gave up 5 bases; unmatched junction bases: 19. The CDR3 extends over 18 amino acids. Here the CDR3 reads CASSGPLGRGSHGETQYF. CDR3 DNA sequence: TGTGCCAGCAGTGGTCCCTTAGGACGCGGGAGCCATGGGGAGACCCAGTACTTC.

This clone is a singleton in its sample. J is TRBJ2-5 and V is TRBV5-1; 16 nucleotides match TRBD2. The germline gives CDR1 SGHRS, CDR2 YFSETQ. Trimming took 4 bases from V and 5 from J; bases not matched to a gene: 5. The CDR3 loop spans 16 amino acids. CDR3 DNA sequence: TGCGCCAGCAGCCCGGGACTAGCGGGAGGGGGGGAGACCCAGTACTTC. Protein product: CASSPGLAGGGETQYF.

This chain links TRBV6-6 with TRBJ2-3; D is undetermined. Germline-derived CDR1 and CDR2 are MNHNY and SVGAGI (reference sequence). V dropped 3 bases and J dropped 4 bases, with 8 bases sitting between them. This CDR3 contains 13 residues. The CDR3 DNA reads as TGTGCCAGCAGTTATAAGAGGTCAGATACGCAGTATTTT. Its protein is CASSYKRSDTQYF.

The chain uses TRBV28 and TRBJ1-2; 9 bases are a match to TRBD1. The V segment lost 7 bases and the J segment 2 bases; nucleotides outside the gene matches: 11. Germline V gene data show CDR1 as MDHEN and CDR2 as SYDVKM. This CDR3 comprises 16 residues. The CDR3 coding sequence is TGTGCCAGCAACCCCGGGACAGGGATCTCGAACTATGGCTACACCTTC. This codes for CASNPGTGISNYGYTF.

This sequence joins TRBV9 and TRBJ2-7, with 8 nucleotides matching TRBD2. Trimming cost V 4 bases and J 0 bases; bases outside gene matches: 9. Germline loops: CDR1 SGDLS, CDR2 YYNGEE. The CDR3 is 16 residues long. CDR3 in amino acids: CASSPRSSGTSYEQYF. CDR3 sequence (DNA): TGTGCCAGCAGCCCCCGGAGTAGCGGGACCTCCTACGAGCAGTACTTC.

The CDR3 sequence is CASSLVGGETQYF. The CDR3 bases are TGTGCCAGCAGTTTAGTAGGGGGAGAGACCCAGTACTTC. The chain combines TRBV27 with TRBJ2-5, with D possibly being TRBD1 (6 bases). The germline V gene encodes CDR1 MNHEY and CDR2 SMNVEV (reference sequence). The CDR3 is 13 amino acids. Trimming left V 2 bases short and J 4 bases short, with 8 bases between.

This chain uses TRBV6-1 with TRBJ1-2; 7 bases map to TRBD1. Unmatched junction bases numbered 17, after V lost 8 bases and J lost 8 bases. Germline V gene lookup returns CDR1 MNHNS and CDR2 SASEGT. The CDR3 has 15 amino acids. CDR3 region: CASSPGTEGVGGYTF. The CDR3 DNA sequence: TGTGCCAGCTCCCCCGGGACAGAAGGAGTTGGGGGCTACACCTTC.

The J gene is TRBJ2-7, the V gene TRBV2; 7 bases agree with TRBD1. V shed 9 bases, J shed 6 bases, and the junction held 11 bases outside the gene matches. The CDR3 runs to 13 residues. The germline CDR1 and CDR2 sequences are SNHLY and FYNNEI. The CDR3 reads CASPGGKGSEQYF. DNA for the CDR3: TGTGCCAGTCCAGGGGGTAAAGGATCCGAGCAGTACTTC.

A few counts support this clone. This rearrangement joins TRBV5-4 to TRBJ1-1; D not resolved. The germline CDR1 and CDR2 sequences are SGHNT and YYREEE (reference sequence). V dropped 1 base and J dropped 1 base, with 8 bases sitting between them. The CDR3 length is 14 residues. The CDR3 loop is CASSLIGWNTEAFF. The CDR3 DNA reads as TGTGCCAGCAGCTTGATCGGTTGGAACACTGAAGCTTTCTTT.

This chain connects TRBV30 to TRBJ2-7, with 7 positions matching TRBD1. The V segment lost 3 bases and the J segment 2 bases; nucleotides outside the gene matches: 4. CDR3 size: 13 residues. The V gene's germline CDR1 is GTSNPN and CDR2 SVGIG (reference sequence). CDR3 nucleotides: TGTGCCTGGAGCCCTGGACAGGCCTACGAGCAGTACTTC. This gives the protein CAWSPGQAYEQYF.